A single sample gave rise to the 14 T cell receptor beta chains below, sequenced in a study of CD8 T cells in Susac syndrome. Random hexamers were used to reverse transcribe the RNA input (roughly 0.5 to 1 ug). One entry per CDR3 protein, called by TCRdb with MiXCR from the immunoSEQ multiplex PCR reads. The data hold 120,000 to 150,000 distinct CDR3 sequences, with around 95% observed a single time. Input material: CD4+ T cells from PBMCs. These receptors were collected from a human donor with multiple sclerosis.

This rearrangement joins TRBV29-1 to TRBJ2-7; no clear D. Germline V CDR1 and CDR2: SQVTM, ANQGSEA. The CDR3 covers 14 residues. V lost 3 bases to trimming and J lost 2 bases, with 14 bases between them. The CDR3: CSVEDGVGTYEQYF. As DNA, the CDR3 is TGCAGCGTTGAGGATGGGGTCGGTACCTACGAGCAGTACTTC.

The rearrangement uses TRBV2 and TRBJ2-1; the match to TRBD2 covers 11 bases. Losses at the gene ends were 7 bases for V and 9 bases for J; bases not matched to a gene: 11. Germline V gives CDR1 SNHLY, CDR2 FYNNEI. The CDR3 loop spans 15 amino acids. CDR3 in amino acids: CASILTSGGYGEQFF. The CDR3 DNA follows: TGTGCCAGCATCCTAACTAGCGGGGGTTATGGTGAGCAGTTCTTC.

The rearrangement joins TRBV6-5 to TRBJ1-2; D call uncertain. This CDR3 region has 13 residues. The germline CDR1 and CDR2 sequences are MNHEY and SVGAGI. The ends were cut back, 2 bases at V and 8 bases at J, with 12 bases in the middle. DNA of the CDR3: TGTGCCAGCAGTTACGGTTCCGTCGGCGGCTACACCTTC. Its protein product is CASSYGSVGGYTF.

The table lists this clonotype with a count of one. V is TRBV6-6 and J is TRBJ2-2; D possibly matches TRBD1 or TRBD2 (6 bases each). The length of the CDR3 is 16 residues. Trimming cost V 0 bases and J 5 bases, with 13 bases left between them. Per the germline V gene, CDR1 is MNHNY and CDR2 is SVGAGI (reference sequence). The CDR3 is CASSYSTGAYTGELFF. Here the CDR3 DNA reads TGTGCCAGCAGTTACTCTACGGGGGCCTATACCGGGGAGCTGTTTTTT.

The chain is built from TRBV29-1 and TRBJ1-1; perhaps TRBD1 as D (5 bases). Germline loops: CDR1 SQVTM, CDR2 ANQGSEA. The CDR3 has 13 residues. Trimming removed 7 bases at V and 4 bases at J, with 16 bases between. DNA for the CDR3: TGCAGCGGTTCCGGGACGGGAGTCACTGAAGCTTTCTTT. This gives the protein CSGSGTGVTEAFF.

This chain joins TRBV15 and TRBJ1-2, with D unclear. Germline CDR1 is LNHNV and CDR2 is YYDKDF (reference sequence). The CDR3 is 15 amino acids. The ends were cut back, 0 bases at V and 5 bases at J, with 13 bases in the middle. The CDR3 region is CATSREAAGPYGYTF. CDR3 coding DNA: TGTGCCACCAGCAGAGAGGCGGCGGGTCCGTATGGCTACACCTTC.

The rearrangement joins TRBV14 to TRBJ2-2; the match to TRBD2 covers 9 bases. Germline assignment: CDR1 SGHDN and CDR2 FVKESK. The J segment lost 5 bases and the V segment lost 1 base, leaving 8 bases of the junction unmatched. The length of the CDR3 is 17 residues. The CDR3 spells CASSQGLSGSRTGELFF. CDR3 nucleotide sequence: TGTGCCAGCAGCCAAGGCCTTAGCGGGAGTCGTACCGGGGAGCTGTTTTTT.

The CDR3 nucleotides read TGCAGCGTTCGCCCCGTGCCTGGGACAGGTCTGAACGAGCAGTACTTC. Translation: CSVRPVPGTGLNEQYF. The V and J genes are TRBV29-1 and TRBJ2-7; TRBD1 matches 8 bases. The CDR3 has 16 residues. V dropped 5 bases and J dropped 5; count of bases not matched to a gene: 17. CDR1 and CDR2 (germline): SQVTM, ANQGSEA.

The rearrangement links TRBV7-9 to TRBJ2-7; D remains unclear. Trimming cost V 5 bases and J 0 bases, with 5 bases left between them. Germline assignment: CDR1 SEHNR and CDR2 FQNEAQ (reference sequence). This CDR3 region has 12 residues. CDR3 protein: CASSPYSYEQYF. CDR3 DNA sequence: TGTGCCAGCAGCCCATACTCCTACGAGCAGTACTTC.

The genes are TRBV27 and TRBJ1-2, with 8 positions matching TRBD1. J gave up 4 bases and V 7 bases, and 8 bases lay outside the gene matches. Germline CDR1 reads MNHEY; CDR2 reads SMNVEV (reference sequence). CDR3 length equals 14 residues. The CDR3 region has the DNA TGTGCCAGCAAACAGAGGACAGGGTTCTATGGCTACACCTTC. It yields the protein CASKQRTGFYGYTF.

The chain carries TRBV20-1 and TRBJ2-4, with no clear D. The length of the CDR3 is 11 residues. Germline-derived CDR1 and CDR2 are DFQATT and SNEGSKA (reference sequence). Between the trimmed V and J ends, which lost 7 bases and 0 bases, there was a span of 4 bases. This CDR3 reads CSGVAKNIQYF. The CDR3 DNA reads as TGCAGTGGCGTAGCCAAAAACATTCAGTACTTC.

V gene TRBV20-1 combines with J gene TRBJ2-7; no firm D call. This CDR3 has 12 amino acids. V lost 3 bases to trimming and J lost 5 bases, with 11 bases between them. CDR1 and CDR2 (germline): DFQATT, SNEGSKA (reference sequence). The CDR3 DNA is TGCAGTGCTAGTACTCTTTCGGACGAGCAGTACTTC. Translated, it gives CSASTLSDEQYF.

This clonotype was picked up one time. The rearrangement links TRBV30 to TRBJ1-5; D is ambiguous. The V end lost 0 bases, the J end lost 11 bases, and 8 bases lay between the germline ends. Germline V gene data show CDR1 as GTSNPN and CDR2 as SVGIG (reference sequence). CDR3 length: 11 amino acids. CDR3 amino acids: CAWSVTGTQHF. CDR3 nucleotides: TGTGCCTGGAGTGTAACCGGGACCCAGCATTTT.

This clonotype was detected only once. The rearrangement joins TRBV20-1 to TRBJ2-7, with D possibly TRBD2 on 6 matching bases. The CDR3 has 14 amino acids. Germline V lookup: CDR1 DFQATT, CDR2 SNEGSKA (reference sequence). Deletions cut 8 bases from V and 1 base from J, with 18 bases between. CDR3 region: CSSPRDLQSYEQYF. The CDR3 bases are TGCAGTTCACCCCGGGACTTACAATCCTACGAGCAGTACTTC.